One T cell receptor (beta chain) is described in this entry. This CDR3 is 13 amino acids long. The V end lost 2 bases, the J end lost 7 bases, and 9 bases lay between the germline ends. Germline CDR1 SGHRS, CDR2 YFSETQ. This sample is part of a study of cytomegalovirus exposure and HLA in healthy donors. PCR involved 60 Vbeta and 13 Jbeta primers. Only in-frame clones appear in the TCRdb table, and some are missing; sequencing was by immunoSEQ multiplex PCR. The sample contains roughly 100,000 clones, 75% to 80% of which appear only once. The rearrangement uses TRBV5-1 and TRBJ2-2; D is possibly TRBD1 (6 bases). The sequenced sample consisted of PBMCs. The clonotype comes from a man in his 60s in good health and CMV-seropositive. The CDR3 bases are TGCGCCAGCAGCTTCCCACAGGGCGGGGAGCTGTTTTTT. It codes for CASSFPQGGELFF.